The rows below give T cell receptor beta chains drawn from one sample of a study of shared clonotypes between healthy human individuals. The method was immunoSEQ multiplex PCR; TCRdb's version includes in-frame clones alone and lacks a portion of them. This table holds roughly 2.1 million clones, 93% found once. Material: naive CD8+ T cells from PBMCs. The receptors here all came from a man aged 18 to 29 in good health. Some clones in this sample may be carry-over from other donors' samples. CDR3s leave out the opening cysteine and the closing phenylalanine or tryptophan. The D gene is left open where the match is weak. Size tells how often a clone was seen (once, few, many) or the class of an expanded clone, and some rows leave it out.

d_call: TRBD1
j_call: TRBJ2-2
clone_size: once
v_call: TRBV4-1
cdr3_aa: ASSQPHRGPRTGELF

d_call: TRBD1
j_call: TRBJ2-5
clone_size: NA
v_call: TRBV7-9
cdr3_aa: ASSLGDSQETQY

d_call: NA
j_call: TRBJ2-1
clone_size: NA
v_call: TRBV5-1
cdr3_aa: ASSLVDEQF

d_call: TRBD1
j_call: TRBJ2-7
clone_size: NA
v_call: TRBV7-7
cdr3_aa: ASSPQGVLTYEQY

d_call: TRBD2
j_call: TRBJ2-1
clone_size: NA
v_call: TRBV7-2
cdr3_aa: ASSLAAGGVNEQF

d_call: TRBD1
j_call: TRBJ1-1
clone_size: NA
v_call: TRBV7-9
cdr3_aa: ASSPQTGGAEGSEAF

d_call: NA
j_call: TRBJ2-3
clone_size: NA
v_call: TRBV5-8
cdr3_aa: ASSLRRY

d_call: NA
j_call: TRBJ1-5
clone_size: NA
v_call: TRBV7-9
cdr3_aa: ASSQNKGHNQPQH

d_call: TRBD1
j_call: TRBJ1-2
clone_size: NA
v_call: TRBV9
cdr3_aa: ASSATGTGGGGYT

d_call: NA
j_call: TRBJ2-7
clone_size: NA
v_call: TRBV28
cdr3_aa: ASSRYEQY

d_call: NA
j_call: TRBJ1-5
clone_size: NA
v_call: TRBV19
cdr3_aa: ASKGGKKTYDGSPQH

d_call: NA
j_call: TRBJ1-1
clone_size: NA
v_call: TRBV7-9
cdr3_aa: ASSPTVRNTEAF

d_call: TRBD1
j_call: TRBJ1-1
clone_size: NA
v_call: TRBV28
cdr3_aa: AITRGQEIPEAF

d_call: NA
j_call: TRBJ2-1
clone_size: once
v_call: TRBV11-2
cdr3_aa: ASSPPFQGLSYNEQF

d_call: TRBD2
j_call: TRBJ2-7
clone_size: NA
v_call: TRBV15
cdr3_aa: ATSGRGTSGAYEQY

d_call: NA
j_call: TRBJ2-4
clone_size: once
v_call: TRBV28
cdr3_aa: ASRKDWGAKNIQY

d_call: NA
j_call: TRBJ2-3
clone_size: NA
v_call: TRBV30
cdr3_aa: AWSSRDTQY

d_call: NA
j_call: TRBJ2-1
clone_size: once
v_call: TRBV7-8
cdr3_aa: ASKDPPGHYYNEQF

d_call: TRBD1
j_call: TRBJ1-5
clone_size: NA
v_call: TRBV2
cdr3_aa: ASSGTGGYSNQPQH

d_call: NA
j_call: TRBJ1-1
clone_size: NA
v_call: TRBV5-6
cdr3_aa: ASSLGDMEAF

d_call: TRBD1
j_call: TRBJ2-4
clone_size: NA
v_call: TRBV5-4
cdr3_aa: ASSLHRGYIQY

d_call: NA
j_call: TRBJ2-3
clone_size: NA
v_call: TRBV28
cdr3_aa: ASSYLPSRGINTDTQY

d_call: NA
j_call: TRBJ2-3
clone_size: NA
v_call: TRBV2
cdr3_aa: ASSDRAGGVTQY

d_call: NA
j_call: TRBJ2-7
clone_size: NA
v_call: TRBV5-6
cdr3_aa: ASSDTLETYEQY

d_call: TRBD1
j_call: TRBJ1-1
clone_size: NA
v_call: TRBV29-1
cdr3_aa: SVVVRGSIEAF

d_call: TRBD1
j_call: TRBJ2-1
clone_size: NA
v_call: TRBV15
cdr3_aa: ATSTRPGQVNNEQF

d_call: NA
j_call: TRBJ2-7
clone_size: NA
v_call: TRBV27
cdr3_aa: ASKSFREVPYEQY

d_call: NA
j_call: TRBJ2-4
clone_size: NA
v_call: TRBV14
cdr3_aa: ASSQFQVSKNIQY

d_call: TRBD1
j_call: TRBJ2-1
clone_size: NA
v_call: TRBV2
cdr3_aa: ASSLTGGHEQF

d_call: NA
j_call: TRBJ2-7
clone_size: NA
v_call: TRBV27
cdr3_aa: ASSLSGSSSYEQY

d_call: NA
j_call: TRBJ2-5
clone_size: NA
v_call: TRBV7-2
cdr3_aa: ASSPLLRTAQETQY

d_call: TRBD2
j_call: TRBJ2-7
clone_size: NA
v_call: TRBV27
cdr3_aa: ASSLGGGGIYREQY

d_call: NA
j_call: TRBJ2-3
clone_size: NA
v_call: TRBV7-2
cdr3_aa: ASSPRGTVATDTQY

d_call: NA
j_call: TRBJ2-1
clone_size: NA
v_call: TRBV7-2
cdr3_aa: ASSLGLGNEQF

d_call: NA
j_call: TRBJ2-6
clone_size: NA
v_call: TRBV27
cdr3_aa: ASSYSFSGANVLT

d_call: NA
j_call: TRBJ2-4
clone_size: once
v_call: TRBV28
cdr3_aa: ASTSNNPKNIQY

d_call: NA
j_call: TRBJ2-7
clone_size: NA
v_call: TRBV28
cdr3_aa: ASSLVGYRYEQY

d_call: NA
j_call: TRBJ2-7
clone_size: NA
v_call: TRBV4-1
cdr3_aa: ASSQAGGREQY

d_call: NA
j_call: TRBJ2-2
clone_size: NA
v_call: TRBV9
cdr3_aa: ASSYRGRGEGTGELF

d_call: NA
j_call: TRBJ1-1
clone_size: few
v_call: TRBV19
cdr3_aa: ASSIEGLGTEAF

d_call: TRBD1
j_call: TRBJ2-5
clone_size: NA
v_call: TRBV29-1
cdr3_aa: SLWEPGQGYLETQY

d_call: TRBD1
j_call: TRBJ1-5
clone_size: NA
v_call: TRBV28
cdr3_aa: ASSPQGQGPVRNQPQH

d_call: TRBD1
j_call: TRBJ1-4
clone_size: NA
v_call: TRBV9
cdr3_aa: ASSSRQGNEKLF

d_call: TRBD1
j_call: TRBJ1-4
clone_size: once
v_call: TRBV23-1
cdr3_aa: ASRDREIDEKLF

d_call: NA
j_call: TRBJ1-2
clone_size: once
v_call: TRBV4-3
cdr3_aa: ASSQGRTSYGYT

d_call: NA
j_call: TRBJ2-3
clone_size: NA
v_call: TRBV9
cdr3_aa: ASSVGGRGPAQY

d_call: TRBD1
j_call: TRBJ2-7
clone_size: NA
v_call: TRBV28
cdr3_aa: ASSHGTVEQY

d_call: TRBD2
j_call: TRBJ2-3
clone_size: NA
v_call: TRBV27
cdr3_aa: ASNLAGEGADTQY

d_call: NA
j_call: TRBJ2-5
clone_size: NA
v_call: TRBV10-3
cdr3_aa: AISESSVQTQY

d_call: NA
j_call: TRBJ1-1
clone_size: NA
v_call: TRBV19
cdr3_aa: ASRTWESNTEAF